This T cell receptor beta chain was sequenced during a study of T cells in Graves' hyperthyroidism and ophthalmopathy. Study in general: At initial diagnosis, before any treatment had begun, peripheral blood was obtained.

Details on this clonotype: At one of its ends the junction is not consistent with the germline gene, which may arise from a read error.

This CDR3 region has 14 residues. Diagnosis of hyperthyroidism was new in patients aged 18 to 65, and its duration was under 2 months. A patient was excluded if there was uncontrolled infection, other autoimmune disease, pregnancy or lactation. PBMCs were obtained from over 8.5 ml fresh peripheral blood. What was amplified from RNA transcripts were TCR beta CDR3 regions. The study used the HTBI primer set for a first-round RT-PCR of the TCR CDR3. From the multiplex PCR reads, TCRdb called clonotypes with MiXCR, one entry per CDR3 protein. Of roughly 720,000 distinct CDR3 sequences in the sample, 17% were seen once.

This TCR derives from a man in his fifties with Graves' hyperthyroidism. The chain recombines TRBV12-3 or TRBV12-4 with TRBJ2-3, with unresolved D. Sequenced input: blood. The CDR3 sequence is CDSSFNPESDTQYF. As DNA, the CDR3 is TGTGACAGCAGTTTCAACCCTGAATCGGATACGCAGTATTTT.